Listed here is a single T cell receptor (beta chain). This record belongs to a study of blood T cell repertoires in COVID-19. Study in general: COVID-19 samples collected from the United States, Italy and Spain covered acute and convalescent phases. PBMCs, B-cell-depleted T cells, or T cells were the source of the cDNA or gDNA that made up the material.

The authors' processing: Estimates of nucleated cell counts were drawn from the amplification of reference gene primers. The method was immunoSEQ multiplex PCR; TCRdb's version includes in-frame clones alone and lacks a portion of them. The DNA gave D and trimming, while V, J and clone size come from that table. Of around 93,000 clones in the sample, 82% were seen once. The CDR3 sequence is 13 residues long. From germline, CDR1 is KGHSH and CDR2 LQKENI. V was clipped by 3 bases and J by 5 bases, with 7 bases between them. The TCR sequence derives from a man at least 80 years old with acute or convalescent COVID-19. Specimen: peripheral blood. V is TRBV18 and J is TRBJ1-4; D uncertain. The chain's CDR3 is CASSPGQNEKLFF. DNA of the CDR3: TGTGCCAGCTCACCTGGGCAGAATGAAAAACTGTTTTTT. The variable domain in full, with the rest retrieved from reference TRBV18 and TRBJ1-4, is NAGVMQNPRHLVRRRGQEARLRCSPMKGHSHVYWYRQLPEEGLKFMVYLQKENIIDESGMPKERFSAEFPKEGPSILRIQQVVRGDSAAYFCASSPGQNEKLFFGSGTQLSVL.